The clone carrying this TCR beta chain was detected only a few times. No antigen is known for it. This sample is part of a study of beta chain features in type 1 diabetes. Findings and caveats of the study: People with Type 1 diabetes carried modestly yet significantly shorter TCRB CDR3s in all four CD4+ subsets.

CDR3 size: 13 residues. V was trimmed by 1 base and J by 5 bases, leaving 9 bases between them. CDR1 is MGHRA and CDR2 is YSYEKL in the germline V gene. Every isolated RNA sample was fully reverse transcribed, so sequencing captured expressed TCRB transcripts. Profiled with immunoSEQ multiplex PCR; TCRdb holds only in-frame clones, not every one. The sample carries around 500,000 clones, 30% recorded once. The sequence was obtained from a man younger than 30 in good health. The chain has TRBV4-1 and TRBJ2-7; D is ambiguous. Sequences were obtained from naive CD4+ T cells from blood. The CDR3: CASSQVVLNEQYF. The CDR3 coding sequence is TGCGCCAGCAGCCAAGTAGTTCTCAACGAGCAGTACTTC.